The rows below give T cell receptor beta chains drawn from one sample of a study of cytomegalovirus exposure and HLA in healthy donors. Assay: immunoSEQ multiplex PCR; the TCRdb copy retains only in-frame clones and omits some. This repertoire includes about 200,000 clones. Sequencing input: PBMCs. The origin of the receptors is a girl aged 2 to 10 in good health and CMV-seropositive. Each CDR3 is given with its conserved first and last residue. D genes are given only for firm matches.

J: TRBJ1-5
V: TRBV27
D: TRBD1
CDR3: CASRADRGLRQPQHF
DNA: TGTGCCAGCAGAGCGGACAGGGGGCTTCGGCAGCCCCAGCATTTT

J: TRBJ2-1
V: TRBV10-3
D: TRBD2
CDR3: CAISDPTSGRTRNEQFF
DNA: TGTGCCATCAGTGACCCGACTAGCGGGAGGACGAGGAATGAGCAGTTCTTC

J: TRBJ2-1
V: TRBV25-1
D: NA
CDR3: CASSETSYNEQFF
DNA: TGTGCCAGCAGTGAGACTAGTTACAATGAGCAGTTCTTC

J: TRBJ2-5
V: TRBV5-1
D: NA
CDR3: CASSLTPPDSAETQYF
DNA: TGCGCCAGCAGCTTGACCCCCCCGGACAGCGCAGAGACCCAGTACTTC

J: TRBJ2-4
V: TRBV21-1
D: NA
CDR3: CASSKATGHVTRNIQYF
DNA: TGTGCCAGCAGCAAAGCTACAGGCCATGTAACAAGAAACATTCAGTACTTC

J: TRBJ2-7
V: TRBV28
D: NA
CDR3: CASNFFGTHSYEQYF
DNA: TGTGCCAGCAATTTTTTCGGGACACACTCCTACGAGCAGTACTTC

J: TRBJ2-7
V: TRBV6-1
D: TRBD2
CDR3: CASSAGASGALYEQYF
DNA: TGTGCCAGCAGTGCCGGGGCTAGCGGGGCCCTCTACGAGCAGTACTTC

J: TRBJ2-7
V: TRBV4-1
D: NA
CDR3: CASSQGSAGFTYEQYF
DNA: TGCGCCAGCAGCCAAGGGTCGGCGGGTTTTACCTACGAGCAGTACTTC

J: TRBJ2-1
V: TRBV27
D: TRBD2
CDR3: CASSFGSGTEQFF
DNA: TGTGCCAGCAGTTTTGGGAGCGGGACTGAGCAGTTCTTC

J: TRBJ1-1
V: TRBV11-1
D: NA
CDR3: CASSFGFTNTEAFF
DNA: TGTGCCAGCAGCTTTGGCTTCACGAACACTGAAGCTTTCTTT

J: TRBJ1-4
V: TRBV6-1
D: NA
CDR3: CASRRGNEKLFF
DNA: TGTGCCTCCCGGAGGGGTAATGAAAAACTGTTTTTT

J: TRBJ1-1
V: TRBV7-9
D: NA
CDR3: CASSPIQEEEGAFF
DNA: TGTGCCAGCAGTCCAATACAGGAGGAGGAGGGAGCTTTCTTT

J: TRBJ2-5
V: TRBV5-5
D: TRBD2
CDR3: CASTGGDQETQYF
DNA: TGTGCCAGCACTGGGGGGGACCAAGAGACCCAGTACTTC

J: TRBJ1-3
V: TRBV7-8
D: NA
CDR3: CASSLVQARFTASGNTIYF
DNA: TGTGCCAGCAGCTTAGTACAGGCCCGGTTTACTGCCTCTGGAAACACCATATATTTT

J: TRBJ2-7
V: TRBV14
D: TRBD1
CDR3: CASSRDRSFEQYF
DNA: TGTGCCAGCAGCCGGGACAGGTCTTTCGAGCAGTACTTC

J: TRBJ1-1
V: TRBV20-1
D: NA
CDR3: CSARQDRLAFF
DNA: TGCAGTGCTAGACAAGACAGGCTGGCTTTCTTT

J: TRBJ1-2
V: TRBV9
D: NA
CDR3: CASSVGGAGGYTF
DNA: TGTGCCAGCAGCGTAGGGGGTGCGGGCGGCTACACCTTC

J: TRBJ2-1
V: TRBV27
D: TRBD2
CDR3: CASSPRLAGELGNEQFF
DNA: TGTGCCAGCAGTCCCCGACTAGCGGGAGAGTTAGGCAATGAGCAGTTCTTC

J: TRBJ2-5
V: TRBV27
D: NA
CDR3: CASSKGTLRRETQYF
DNA: TGTGCCAGCAGTAAAGGGACTCTCCGTCGAGAGACCCAGTACTTC

J: TRBJ2-3
V: TRBV11-2
D: NA
CDR3: CASSLYTDTQYF
DNA: TGTGCCAGCAGCTTATACACAGATACGCAGTATTTT

J: TRBJ1-2
V: TRBV2
D: TRBD1
CDR3: CASSRDRGTSYGYTF
DNA: TGTGCCAGCAGCCGGGACAGGGGAACCTCCTATGGCTACACCTTC

J: TRBJ2-7
V: TRBV6-5
D: TRBD1
CDR3: CASRPSDRGYEQYF
DNA: TGTGCCAGCAGACCTTCCGACAGGGGCTACGAGCAGTACTTC

J: TRBJ2-3
V: TRBV10-3
D: TRBD2
CDR3: CAIKGTSGSQDTQYF
DNA: TGTGCCATCAAAGGGACTAGCGGGAGTCAAGATACGCAGTATTTT

J: TRBJ2-7
V: TRBV5-6
D: NA
CDR3: CASSEGGSSYEQYF
DNA: TGTGCCAGCAGCGAGGGGGGGAGCTCCTACGAGCAGTACTTC

J: TRBJ2-5
V: TRBV9
D: TRBD2
CDR3: CASSGGGREETQYF
DNA: TGTGCCAGCAGCGGTGGCGGGAGGGAGGAGACCCAGTACTTC

J: TRBJ2-1
V: TRBV25-1
D: TRBD2
CDR3: CASFSGFYNEQFF
DNA: TGTGCCAGCTTTAGCGGGTTTTACAATGAGCAGTTCTTC

J: TRBJ1-1
V: TRBV6-5
D: NA
CDR3: CASINGANTEAFF
DNA: TGTGCCAGCATAAATGGGGCGAACACTGAAGCTTTCTTT

J: TRBJ1-1
V: TRBV18
D: NA
CDR3: CASSALAESTGLRGFEAFF
DNA: TGTGCCAGCTCCGCACTAGCAGAAAGCACAGGATTGCGAGGGTTTGAAGCTTTCTTT

J: TRBJ2-3
V: TRBV7-2
D: TRBD2
CDR3: CASSLVAGLGGGTDTQYF
DNA: TGTGCCAGCAGCTTAGTCGCCGGCCTCGGCGGGGGAACAGATACGCAGTATTTT

J: TRBJ2-7
V: TRBV27
D: TRBD1
CDR3: CASSSRQGLGYEQYF
DNA: TGTGCCAGCAGTTCTCGACAGGGTCTTGGCTACGAGCAGTACTTC

J: TRBJ2-7
V: TRBV5-1
D: NA
CDR3: CASSNSQGSREQYF
DNA: TGCGCCAGCAGCAACTCACAGGGTAGTAGAGAGCAGTACTTC

J: TRBJ1-4
V: TRBV19
D: TRBD1
CDR3: CASSMGRGTGLDANEKLFF
DNA: TGTGCCAGTAGTATGGGTCGGGGGACAGGGCTCGATGCTAATGAAAAACTGTTTTTT

J: TRBJ1-2
V: TRBV15
D: TRBD1
CDR3: CATSRDRAPNYGYTF
DNA: TGTGCCACCAGCAGGGACAGGGCCCCTAACTATGGCTACACCTTC

J: TRBJ2-5
V: TRBV6-5
D: NA
CDR3: CASSSAGSAGETQYF
DNA: TGTGCCAGCAGTTCGGCAGGGTCGGCGGGGGAGACCCAGTACTTC

J: TRBJ2-7
V: TRBV27
D: TRBD1
CDR3: CASSRKTGGIAYEQYF
DNA: TGTGCCAGCAGCCGAAAAACAGGGGGCATCGCCTACGAGCAGTACTTC

J: TRBJ2-7
V: TRBV10-2
D: NA
CDR3: CATTSISEQYF
DNA: TGCGCCACCACTAGTATCAGCGAGCAGTACTTC

J: TRBJ1-5
V: TRBV25-1
D: NA
CDR3: CASSEGTSGNQPQHF
DNA: TGTGCCAGCAGTGAAGGGACTTCAGGCAATCAGCCCCAGCATTTT

J: TRBJ2-7
V: TRBV11-2
D: NA
CDR3: CASSEALLPTYEQYF
DNA: TGTGCCAGCAGCGAAGCACTCCTCCCTACCTACGAGCAGTACTTC

J: TRBJ2-7
V: TRBV10-3
D: TRBD1
CDR3: CAIKGQLYEQYF
DNA: TGTGCCATCAAGGGACAGTTATACGAGCAGTACTTC

J: TRBJ2-3
V: TRBV7-9
D: TRBD2
CDR3: CATQHPLSGEADTQYF
DNA: TGTGCCACCCAGCATCCCCTAAGCGGGGAGGCAGATACGCAGTATTTT

J: TRBJ2-7
V: TRBV7-8
D: NA
CDR3: CASSLGASQYF
DNA: TGTGCCAGCAGCTTAGGGGCGTCCCAGTACTTC

J: TRBJ1-4
V: TRBV5-5
D: NA
CDR3: CASSTRLTNEKLFF
DNA: TGTGCCAGCAGCACTAGACTAACTAATGAAAAACTGTTTTTT

J: TRBJ2-7
V: TRBV29-1
D: TRBD2
CDR3: CSVEGLAAASEQYF
DNA: TGCAGCGTTGAGGGACTAGCAGCAGCCTCCGAGCAGTACTTC

J: TRBJ1-2
V: TRBV5-4
D: NA
CDR3: CASRKGAGPNYGYTF
DNA: TGTGCCAGCCGTAAAGGGGCAGGGCCTAACTATGGCTACACCTTC

J: TRBJ1-5
V: TRBV19
D: NA
CDR3: CASSSDRRISAQHF
DNA: TGTGCCAGTAGCTCCGACAGGCGGATCTCAGCCCAGCATTTT

J: TRBJ2-2
V: TRBV27
D: TRBD1
CDR3: CASIGTANTGELFF
DNA: TGTGCCAGCATAGGGACAGCTAACACCGGGGAGCTGTTTTTT

J: TRBJ2-7
V: TRBV6-4
D: NA
CDR3: CAVRQGGCEQYF
DNA: TGTGCCGTCCGACAGGGAGGTTGCGAGCAGTACTTC

J: TRBJ2-1
V: TRBV10-3
D: TRBD1
CDR3: CAIKRQGSNYNEQFF
DNA: TGTGCCATCAAAAGACAGGGGAGCAACTACAATGAGCAGTTCTTC

J: TRBJ2-1
V: TRBV27
D: NA
CDR3: CASSIGGEQFF
DNA: TGTGCCAGCAGTATCGGTGGTGAGCAGTTCTTC

J: TRBJ1-2
V: TRBV29-1
D: NA
CDR3: CSVVGGPYGYTF
DNA: TGCAGCGTTGTGGGGGGACCCTATGGCTACACCTTC

J: TRBJ2-7
V: TRBV29-1
D: TRBD2
CDR3: CSVEGTSGSLDEQYF
DNA: TGCAGCGTTGAAGGGACTAGCGGGAGTCTTGACGAGCAGTACTTC